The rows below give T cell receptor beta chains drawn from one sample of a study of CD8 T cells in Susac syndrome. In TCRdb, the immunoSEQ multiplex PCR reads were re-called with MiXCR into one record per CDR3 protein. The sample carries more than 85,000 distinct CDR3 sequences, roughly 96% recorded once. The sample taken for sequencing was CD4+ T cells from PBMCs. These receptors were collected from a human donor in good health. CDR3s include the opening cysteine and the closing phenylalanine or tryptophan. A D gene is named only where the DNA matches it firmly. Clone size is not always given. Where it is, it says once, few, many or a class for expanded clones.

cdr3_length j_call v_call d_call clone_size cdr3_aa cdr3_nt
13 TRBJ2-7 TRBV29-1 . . CSVGRSESYEQYF TGCAGCGTTGGACGGTCAGAGTCCTACGAGCAGTACTTC
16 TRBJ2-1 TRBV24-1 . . CATSDPSGGIYNEQFF TGTGCCACCAGTGACCCAAGTGGGGGAATATACAATGAGCAGTTCTTC
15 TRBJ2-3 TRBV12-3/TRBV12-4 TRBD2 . CASSSRGGRTDTQYF TGTGCCAGCAGTTCCCGCGGGGGGAGGACAGATACGCAGTATTTT
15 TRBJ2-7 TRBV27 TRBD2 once CASSLIAGGQHEQYF TGTGCCAGCAGTTTAATAGCGGGGGGTCAACACGAGCAGTACTTC
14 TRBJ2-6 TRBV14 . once CASSYGGTRTVLTF TGTGCCAGCAGCTATGGCGGGACTCGGACCGTCCTGACTTTC
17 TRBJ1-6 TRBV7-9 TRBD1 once CASSPPETGRQYSPLHF TGTGCCAGCAGCCCCCCTGAGACAGGGAGACAATATTCACCCCTCCACTTT
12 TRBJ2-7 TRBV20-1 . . CSARGGSYEQYF TGCAGTGCTAGAGGAGGGTCCTACGAGCAGTACTTC
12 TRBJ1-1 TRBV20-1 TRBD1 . CSARDYRGEAFF TGCAGTGCTAGAGATTACAGGGGGGAGGCTTTCTTT
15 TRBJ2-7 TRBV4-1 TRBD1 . CASSHPGTGTYEQYF TGCGCCAGCAGCCATCCCGGGACAGGGACCTACGAGCAGTACTTC
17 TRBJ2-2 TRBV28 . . CASSLSRLASNTGELFF TGTGCCAGCAGTTTATCACGGCTAGCCAGTAACACCGGGGAGCTGTTTTTT
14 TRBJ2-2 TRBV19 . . CASSTRGQTGELFF TGTGCCAGTAGTACTCGTGGACAGACCGGGGAGCTGTTTTTT
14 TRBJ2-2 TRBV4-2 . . CASSQLVNTGELFF TGTGCCAGCAGCCAATTAGTTAACACCGGGGAGCTGTTTTTT
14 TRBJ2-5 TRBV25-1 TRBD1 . CASSEGQGAGTQYF TGTGCCAGCAGTGAAGGACAGGGGGCAGGGACCCAGTACTTC
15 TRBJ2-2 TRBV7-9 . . CASSSPEPNTGELFF TGTGCCAGCAGCTCACCCGAGCCGAACACCGGGGAGCTGTTTTTT
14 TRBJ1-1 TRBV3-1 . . CASSQSEGETEAFF TGTGCCAGCAGTCAGTCGGAGGGCGAGACTGAAGCTTTCTTT
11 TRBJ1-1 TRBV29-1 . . CSGRGNTEAFF TGCAGCGGCCGGGGAAACACTGAAGCTTTCTTT
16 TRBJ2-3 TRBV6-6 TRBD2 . CASSPTSGSRADTQYF TGTGCCAGCAGTCCTACTAGCGGGAGTCGGGCAGATACGCAGTATTTT
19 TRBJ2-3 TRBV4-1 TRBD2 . CASSQESATGRASGDTQYF TGCGCCAGCAGCCAAGAATCCGCCACCGGGAGGGCCTCCGGAGATACGCAGTATTTT
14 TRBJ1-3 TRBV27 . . CASKKQGSGNTIYF TGTGCCAGCAAAAAACAGGGCTCTGGAAACACCATATATTTT
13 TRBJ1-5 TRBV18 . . CASSEGMGQPQHF TGTGCCAGCTCCGAGGGGATGGGACAGCCCCAGCATTTT
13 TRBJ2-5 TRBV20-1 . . CSAAGTSQETQYF TGCAGTGCCGCCGGGACTTCCCAAGAGACCCAGTACTTC
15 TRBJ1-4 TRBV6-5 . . CASSSPTATNEKLFF TGTGCCAGCAGTTCCCCGACGGCAACTAATGAAAAACTGTTTTTT